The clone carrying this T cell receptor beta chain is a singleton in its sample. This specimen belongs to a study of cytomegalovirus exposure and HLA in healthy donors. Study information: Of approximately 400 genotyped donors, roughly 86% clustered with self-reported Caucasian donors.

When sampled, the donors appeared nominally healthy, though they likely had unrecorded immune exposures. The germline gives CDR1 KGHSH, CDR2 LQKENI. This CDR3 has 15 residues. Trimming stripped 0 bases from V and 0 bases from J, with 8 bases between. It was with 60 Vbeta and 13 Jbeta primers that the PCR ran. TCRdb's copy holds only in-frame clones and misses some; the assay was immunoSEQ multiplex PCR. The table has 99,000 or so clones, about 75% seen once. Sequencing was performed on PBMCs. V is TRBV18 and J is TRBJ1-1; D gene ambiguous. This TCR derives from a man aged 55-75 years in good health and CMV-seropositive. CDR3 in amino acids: CASSPPNNLNTEAFF. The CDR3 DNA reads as TGTGCCAGCTCACCACCTAACAACCTGAACACTGAAGCTTTCTTT.